This T cell receptor (beta chain) is from a study of radiotherapy plus CTLA-4 blockade in lung cancer. Study-wide points: TCR clones originating in tumors grew in number in blood after radiotherapy plus ipilimumab. The best predictor of response was reported to be early blood T cell clone dynamics, with interferon-beta.

This CDR3 spans 13 amino acids. Trimming at V came to 6 bases and at J to 6 bases, leaving 1 base not matched to a gene. CDR1 is SGHNT and CDR2 is YENEEA in the germline V gene. To note about this clone: Antigen unknown.

Chemo-refractory metastatic non-small-cell lung cancer patients underwent focal radiation alongside CTLA-4 blockade with ipilimumab. Using immunoSEQ multiplex PCR, the repertoire was profiled, and TCRdb retains in-frame clones only, with some absent. Of approximately 82,000 clones listed, over 80% were seen once; the top ten hold less than 15%. The chain carries TRBV11-3 and TRBJ2-2, with 10 bases lining up with TRBD1. The source material was peripheral blood, sampled from a patient treated with radiotherapy plus ipilimumab. The TCR sequence derives from a human donor with non-small cell lung cancer that progressed on radiotherapy plus ipilimumab. The DNA for the CDR3 is TGTGCCAGCAGGACAGGGGGCGCCGGGGAGCTGTTTTTT. Its protein product is CASRTGGAGELFF.